The entry that follows covers one T cell receptor beta chain sequence. Its antigen remains unknown. This sample was included in a study of cytomegalovirus exposure and HLA in healthy donors. The overall study: Most genotyped donors, about 81% of about 400, had Caucasian-associated genetic ancestry. General observations from the study: The HLA-A and HLA-B alleles of most subjects were reportedly predicted accurately from TCR beta sequences.

CDR3 length: 18 residues. Germline V gives CDR1 SGHNT, CDR2 YYREEE (reference sequence). The junction had 13 bases not matched to a gene; V was cut back by 0 bases and J by 8 bases. Though probably carrying unrecorded immune exposures, donors were nominally healthy at sampling. PCR involved 60 Vbeta and 13 Jbeta primers. How the authors handled the data: A later analysis counted 80 million or so unique TCR beta chains, about 11 million shared. Sequenced by immunoSEQ multiplex PCR; TCRdb stores in-frame clones only, minus some. Clone size and V and J calls were adopted from that table, with D and trimming inferred from the DNA. This table holds tens of thousands of clones.

This TCR was sampled from a woman aged 40 to 55 in good health and CMV-seropositive. The sample comprised PBMCs. V is TRBV5-4 and J is TRBJ2-5; TRBD2 matches at 13 bases. The CDR3 bases are TGTGCCAGCAGCTTGGATACTAGCGGGGGGGCCGGGCCAGGAACCCAGTACTTC. Translation gives CASSLDTSGGAGPGTQYF.